Given below is one T cell receptor (beta chain) in context. Antigen specificity is unknown. From germline, CDR1 is MNHEY and CDR2 SVGAGI. The length of the CDR3 is 14 residues. The V end lost 2 bases, the J end lost 0 bases, and 5 bases lay between the germline ends. Only in-frame clones appear in the TCRdb table, and some are missing; sequencing was by immunoSEQ multiplex PCR. The data show over 90,000 clones, 90% to 95% seen once. This specimen belongs to a study of T cell responses to AZD1222 COVID-19 vaccine. Study-wide results and limits: Per reports, nearly half of all spike-specific TCRs target regions that are unmutated in variants.

V is TRBV6-5 and J is TRBJ2-1, with D unclear. Sequencing was performed on peripheral blood, taken on day 0 of AZD1222 vaccination. This sequence was found in an adult in good health. The CDR3: CASSYEDSYNEQFF. CDR3 in DNA: TGTGCCAGCAGTTACGAGGACTCCTACAATGAGCAGTTCTTC.